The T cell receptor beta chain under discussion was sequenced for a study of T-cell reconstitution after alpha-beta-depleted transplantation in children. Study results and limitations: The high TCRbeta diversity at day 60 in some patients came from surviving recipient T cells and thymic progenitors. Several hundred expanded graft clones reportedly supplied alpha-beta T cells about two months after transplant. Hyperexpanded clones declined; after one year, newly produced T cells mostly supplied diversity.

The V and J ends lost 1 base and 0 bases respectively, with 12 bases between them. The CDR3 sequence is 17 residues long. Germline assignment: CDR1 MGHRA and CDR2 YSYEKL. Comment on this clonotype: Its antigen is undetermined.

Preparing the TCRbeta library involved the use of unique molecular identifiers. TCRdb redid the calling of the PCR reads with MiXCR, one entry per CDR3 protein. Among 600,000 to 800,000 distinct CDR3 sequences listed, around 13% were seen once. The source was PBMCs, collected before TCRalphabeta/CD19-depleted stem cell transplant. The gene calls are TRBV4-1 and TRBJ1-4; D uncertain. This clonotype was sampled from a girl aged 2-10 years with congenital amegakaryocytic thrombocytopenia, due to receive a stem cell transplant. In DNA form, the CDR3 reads TGCGCCAGCAGCCAAGTCGGACGTAATCCAACTAATGAAAAACTGTTTTTT. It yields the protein CASSQVGRNPTNEKLFF.